This T cell receptor (beta chain) comes out of a study of beta chain features in type 1 diabetes. The overall study: Across the samples, approximately 98,000,000 sorted cells were examined in total.

The isolated RNA, all of it, was reverse transcribed, so expressed TCRB transcripts were what got sequenced. Assay: immunoSEQ multiplex PCR; the TCRdb copy retains only in-frame clones and omits some. The sample has some 250,000 clones, roughly 13% seen once; the top ten hold almost 0.02%. Points from the study as a whole: Patients' naive, central memory and Treg TCRB repertoires seemed closer to one another than those of healthy donors. In these data, an HLA type influence on TCRB rearrangement remained unresolved. Moderate but significant shortening of TCRB CDR3s was recorded in all four CD4+ subsets from Type 1 diabetes patients.

There are a few counts of this clone. Its antigen is still unknown. The CDR3 totals 13 residues. V shed 3 bases and J shed 5 bases, with 13 bases lying between them. Germline-derived CDR1 and CDR2 are GTSNPN and SVGIG (reference sequence). The material sequenced was naive CD4+ T cells from blood. This sequence joins TRBV30 and TRBJ1-2; possible D gene TRBD1, 5 bases. The receptor was isolated from a young man with type 1 diabetes. CDR3 in DNA: TGTGCCTGGAGGCACGGGGGAATTTATGGCTACACCTTC. Translating it yields CAWRHGGIYGYTF.